This TCR beta chain was obtained from a study of blood T cell repertoires in COVID-19. Using immunoSEQ multiplex PCR, the repertoire was profiled, and TCRdb retains in-frame clones only, with some absent. The repertoire holds a few hundred thousand clones, with 75% to 90% as singletons. What was sequenced was PBMCs or T cells enriched from blood (not recorded which). This clonotype was sampled from a man in his forties or fifties who had recovered from COVID-19.

CDR3: CASSYSTQGWNTIYF. The CDR3 DNA reads as TGTGCCAGCAGTTACTCGACCCAGGGCTGGAACACCATATATTTT. This chain joins TRBV6-5 and TRBJ1-3; the D gene is possibly TRBD1 (5 bases). The CDR3 is made up of 15 amino acids. Trimming cost V 0 bases and J 7 bases, with 13 bases left between them. Germline values: CDR1 MNHEY, CDR2 SVGAGI.